The 13 T cell receptor beta chains reported below all come from one sample, sequenced in a study of Graves' ophthalmopathy and Graves' hyperthyroidism (dated 2018 in TCRdb). The listed sequencing device is Illumina HiSeq 2000. TCR beta CDR3 regions were amplified from RNA transcripts for repertoire sequencing. The first round was an RT-PCR using HTBI primers with the Qiagen OneStep RT-PCR kit, and this first round was followed by a second-round multiplex PCR, then size selection and purification. The public reads were run again by TCRdb, first through fastp at Q25 and then through MiXCR, and only productive beta chains were kept. A single entry per CDR3 protein holds the most common genes and DNA from its merged rows. The sample yields nearly 400,000 distinct CDR3 sequences; about a sixth were counted once. Jointly, the top ten make up roughly 1.4% of the sample. The sequencing sample was made of peripheral blood. The receptors derive from a woman between 18 and 29 years old with Graves' ophthalmopathy. Donor details come from another sample of the same person, matched by shared clones.

This clonotype was counted only a few times. V is TRBV11-2 and J is TRBJ2-7; D perhaps matches TRBD2 (6 bases). V was clipped by 8 bases and J by 3 bases, with 14 bases between them. The CDR3 covers 13 residues. Looked up from germline, CDR1 is SGHAT and CDR2 is FQNNGV. The CDR3 spells CASEIAVGYEQYF. In DNA, the CDR3 is TGTGCCAGCGAGATAGCGGTTGGCTACGAGCAGTACTTC. The entire variable domain, with the rest obtained from reference TRBV11-2 and TRBJ2-7, is as follows: EAGVAQSPRYKIIEKRQSVAFWCNPISGHATLYWYQQILGQGPKLLIQFQNNGVVDDSQLPKDRFSAERLKGVDSTLKIQPAKLEDSAVYLCASEIAVGYEQYFGPGTRLTVT.

This clonotype was observed at least ten times. The chain employs TRBV28 and TRBJ1-6, with D uncertain. The germline V gene encodes CDR1 MDHEN and CDR2 SYDVKM. This CDR3 is built from 17 residues. V dropped 1 base and J dropped 2 bases, with 12 bases sitting between them. CDR3 nucleotides: TGTGCCAGCAGTTTATTCCTCGACCTGGCCTATAATTCACCCCTCCACTTT. It specifies CASSLFLDLAYNSPLHF.

This clonotype was seen repeatedly, ten times or more. The chain uses TRBV4-3 and TRBJ2-7; D gene ambiguous. CDR3 length: 16 amino acids. V was shortened by 2 bases and J by 2 bases, with 16 bases between the two germline ends. CDR1 and CDR2 from the germline V gene are LGHNA and YSLEER. CDR3 protein: CASSQFPSKITYEQYF. Here the CDR3 DNA reads TGCGCCAGCAGCCAATTTCCGTCCAAGATTACCTACGAGCAGTACTTC.

This clonotype was seen ten or more times. This chain connects TRBV6-2 or TRBV6-3 to TRBJ1-1; TRBD1 aligns across 11 bases. The germline V gene encodes CDR1 MNHEY and CDR2 SVGEGT. Trimming at V came to 6 bases and at J to 5 bases, leaving 8 bases not matched to a gene. This CDR3 comprises 15 residues. CDR3 DNA sequence: TGTGCCAGCAGGTACGGACAGGGGGCGCGGACTGAAGCTTTCTTT. Protein sequence: CASRYGQGARTEAFF.

Many counts were recorded for this clonotype. The chain combines TRBV2 with TRBJ1-1; D not certain. Germline-derived CDR1 and CDR2 are SNHLY and FYNNEI. This CDR3 has 12 residues. Trimming shortened V by 4 bases and J by 11 bases, and 14 bases separated the two germline ends. The CDR3 nucleotides read TGTGCCAGCAGTGTCTCGGTCTTATTGGCTTTCTTT. Translation: CASSVSVLLAFF.

Ten or more counts support this clonotype. The chain is built from TRBV6-1 and TRBJ2-5; no reliable D call. The germline V gene encodes CDR1 MNHNS and CDR2 SASEGT. Trimming left V 2 bases short and J 4 bases short, with 14 bases between. This CDR3 is built from 15 residues. CDR3 residues: CASSERAGLRETQYF. The CDR3 region has the DNA TGTGCCAGCAGTGAAAGGGCAGGTTTACGAGAGACCCAGTACTTC.

This clonotype was observed many times. The chain combines TRBV28 with TRBJ1-1; D gene ambiguous. The CDR3 totals 14 residues. Germline loops: CDR1 MDHEN, CDR2 SYDVKM. V was pared by 5 bases and J by 4 bases, with 14 bases between. This CDR3 is CASSAARERTEAFF. In DNA form, the CDR3 reads TGTGCCAGCAGTGCTGCTAGGGAGCGCACTGAAGCTTTCTTT.

This clonotype was recorded at least ten times. CDR3 sequence (DNA): TGTGCCAGCAGTTTCGCCCTGTACCAGCGTAACTACGAGCAGTACTTC. Its translation is CASSFALYQRNYEQYF. This chain connects TRBV28 to TRBJ2-7; unclear D gene. CDR1 is MDHEN, CDR2 SYDVKM, per germline. V was clipped by 3 bases and J by 3 bases, with 18 bases between them. This CDR3 has 16 amino acids.

In its sample, this clonotype was seen many times. This chain joins TRBV2 and TRBJ2-3; D call uncertain. Germline V gene data show CDR1 as SNHLY and CDR2 as FYNNEI. V shed 4 bases and J shed 0 bases, with 11 bases lying between them. This CDR3 region has 15 residues. The CDR3 DNA reads TGTGCCAGCAGTGGGTCCAGCTCTAGCACAGATACGCAGTATTTT. This encodes CASSGSSSSTDTQYF.

This clonotype has more than one count but fewer than ten. The rearrangement joins TRBV6-2 or TRBV6-3 to TRBJ2-7; D uncertain. The CDR3 runs 12 residues. V was pared by 4 bases and J by 3 bases, with 7 bases between. Germline CDR1 and CDR2: MNHEY and SVGEGT. CDR3 nucleotide sequence: TGTGCCAGCAGTTCTGCGATCTACGAGCAGTACTTC. It yields the protein CASSSAIYEQYF.

This clonotype was detected ten times or more. The chain has TRBV5-1 and TRBJ2-7, with 12 bases aligning to TRBD2. The germline V gene encodes CDR1 SGHRS and CDR2 YFSETQ. CDR3 size: 16 residues. Trimming at V came to 3 bases and at J to 5 bases, leaving 9 bases not matched to a gene. The CDR3 bases are TGCGCCAGCAGCTCCGGGGCTAGCGGGAGGGCCCACGAGCAGTACTTC. This encodes CASSSGASGRAHEQYF.

This clonotype was detected ten times or more. The V gene is TRBV6-2 or TRBV6-3, the J gene TRBJ2-7; D is perhaps TRBD1 (6 bases). This CDR3 is 16 amino acids long. V was clipped by 4 bases and J by 4 bases, with 20 bases between them. Per germline, CDR1 MNHEY and CDR2 SVGEGT. CDR3 sequence reads: CASSSLHSGQNYEQYF. The CDR3 DNA is TGTGCCAGCAGTTCGCTTCATTCCGGACAGAATTACGAGCAGTACTTC.

This clonotype was counted many times. The CDR3 spells CASSLDRGGYYEQYF. CDR3 sequence (DNA): TGTGCCAGTAGTCTGGACAGGGGTGGGTACTACGAGCAGTACTTC. The V and J genes are TRBV19 and TRBJ2-7; the match to TRBD1 covers 9 bases. The germline gives CDR1 LNHDA, CDR2 SQIVND (reference sequence). There are 15 residues in the CDR3. Trimming took 5 bases from V and 3 from J; bases not matched to a gene: 8.